The source of this TCR beta chain is a study of CD8 T cells in Susac syndrome. The authors sequenced TCR beta from blood CD8+ and CD4+ T cells. Bulk CD8+ and CD4+ cells came from magnetic negative isolation; CD8+ TEMRA by FACS. In this sample, this clonotype turned up once. With random hexamers, roughly 0.5 to 1 ug RNA was reverse transcribed. The method of amplification for TCR beta CDR3 was immunoSEQ multiplex PCR, covering 54 Vbeta and 13 Jbeta. TCRdb fed the immunoSEQ multiplex PCR reads into MiXCR, producing one record per CDR3 protein. Altogether around 300,000 distinct CDR3 sequences are present, 70% to 90% being singletons, with the ten largest covering more than 0.15%. Deletions cut 1 base from V and 0 bases from J, with 8 bases between. Germline CDR1 KGHSH, CDR2 LQKENI. The CDR3 contains 15 residues.

The source is a human donor with multiple sclerosis. The chain couples TRBV18 to TRBJ2-3; D assignment may be TRBD1 or TRBD2 (5 bases each). The sequencing sample was made of CD8+ T cells from PBMCs. The CDR3 DNA is TGTGCCAGCTCACCACGGGACGGTAGCACAGATACGCAGTATTTT. Its protein is CASSPRDGSTDTQYF.